Listed here are 8 T cell receptor beta chains from one sample, sequenced in a study of cytomegalovirus exposure and HLA in healthy donors. Generated by immunoSEQ multiplex PCR, the TCRdb table keeps only in-frame clones and is missing some. This table has about 160,000 clones, just under 85% appearing once. The sample comprised PBMCs. The source of these receptors is a young man in good health and CMV-seropositive.

This chain connects TRBV19 to TRBJ2-7, with 8 nucleotides matching TRBD2. Trimming removed 5 bases from V and 0 bases from J; junction bases left unmatched: 9. The germline gives CDR1 LNHDA, CDR2 SQIVND (reference sequence). The CDR3 contains 16 residues. The DNA of the CDR3 is TGTGCCAGTAGTTATCGGGGGGGCCCCCTCTCCTACGAGCAGTACTTC. Translating it yields CASSYRGGPLSYEQYF.

The chain is built from TRBV6-6 and TRBJ1-6; TRBD1 is a possible D gene (5 bases). This CDR3 comprises 15 residues. Trimming shortened V by 8 bases and J by 5 bases, and 16 bases separated the two germline ends. Looked up from germline, CDR1 is MNHNY and CDR2 is SVGAGI (reference sequence). CDR3 amino acids: CASCFSRVDNSPLHF. CDR3 sequence (DNA): TGTGCCAGCTGTTTCTCCAGGGTAGATAATTCACCCCTCCACTTT.

Details on this clone: At the DNA level, this CDR3 is encoded by other sequences in the same sample as well. V usage is TRBV9 and J usage is TRBJ2-7; weak D call: TRBD1 (6 bases). The CDR3 is 15 amino acids. Germline CDR1 reads SGDLS; CDR2 reads YYNGEE. Trimming took 0 bases from V and 0 from J, leaving 10 bases between them. The CDR3 region is CASSVEQGPSYEQYF. Written as DNA, the CDR3 is TGTGCCAGCAGCGTAGAACAGGGCCCCTCCTACGAGCAGTACTTC. Looking up the rest from reference TRBV9 and TRBJ2-7 gives the full variable domain: DSGVTQTPKHLITATGQRVTLRCSPRSGDLSVYWYQQSLDQGLQFLIQYYNGEERAKGNILERFSAQQFPDLHSELNLSSLELGDSALYFCASSVEQGPSYEQYFGPGTRLTVT.

This clone was seen a handful of times. The V gene is TRBV4-3, the J gene TRBJ2-5; TRBD2 agrees at 8 bases. CDR1 and CDR2 from the germline V gene are LGHNA and YSLEER. The V segment lost 0 bases and the J segment 0 bases; nucleotides outside the gene matches: 12. CDR3 length: 19 residues. This chain's CDR3 is CASSQELSPSGGYQETQYF. In DNA form, the CDR3 reads TGCGCCAGCAGCCAAGAGCTCAGCCCCTCGGGGGGGTACCAAGAGACCCAGTACTTC.

The chain uses TRBV30 and TRBJ1-3; TRBD1 is a possible D gene (5 bases). Germline lookup yields CDR1 GTSNPN and CDR2 SVGIG (reference sequence). The CDR3 runs to 13 residues. V lost 4 bases, J lost 6 bases, and 13 bases lay in between. CDR3 in DNA: TGTGCCTGGAATTTAAAGGGACTAAACACCATATATTTT. It codes for CAWNLKGLNTIYF.

This chain uses TRBV4-1 with TRBJ2-7, with 10 bases identical to TRBD1. Trimming at V came to 0 bases and at J to 0 bases, leaving 2 bases not matched to a gene. This CDR3 is 16 amino acids long. The V gene's germline CDR1 is MGHRA and CDR2 YSYEKL. The CDR3 DNA reads as TGCGCCAGCAGCCAAGATCGGGACAGGGGCTCCTACGAGCAGTACTTC. It yields the protein CASSQDRDRGSYEQYF.

The V and J genes are TRBV15 and TRBJ2-3, with 8 nucleotides matching TRBD2. Germline values: CDR1 LNHNV, CDR2 YYDKDF (reference sequence). This CDR3 has 16 residues. Losses at the gene ends were 0 bases for V and 2 bases for J; bases not matched to a gene: 4. This CDR3 is CATSRETSGSTDTQYF. The CDR3, as DNA: TGTGCCACCAGCAGAGAAACTAGCGGTTCCACAGATACGCAGTATTTT. Full variable domain (rest looked up from reference TRBV15 and TRBJ2-3): DAMVIQNPRYQVTQFGKPVTLSCSQTLNHNVMYWYQQKSSQAPKLLFHYYDKDFNNEADTPDNFQSRRPNTSFCFLDIRSPGLGDTAMYLCATSRETSGSTDTQYFGPGTRLTVL.

This rearrangement joins TRBV7-8 to TRBJ2-7; 7 nucleotides agree with TRBD1. CDR3 length equals 14 residues. Germline V CDR1 and CDR2: SGHVS, FQNEAQ. V was clipped by 5 bases and J by 6 bases; unmatched bases: 10. The CDR3 reads CASSGPGQSSEQYF. The CDR3 DNA reads as TGTGCCAGCAGCGGCCCGGGACAGTCGAGCGAGCAGTACTTC.